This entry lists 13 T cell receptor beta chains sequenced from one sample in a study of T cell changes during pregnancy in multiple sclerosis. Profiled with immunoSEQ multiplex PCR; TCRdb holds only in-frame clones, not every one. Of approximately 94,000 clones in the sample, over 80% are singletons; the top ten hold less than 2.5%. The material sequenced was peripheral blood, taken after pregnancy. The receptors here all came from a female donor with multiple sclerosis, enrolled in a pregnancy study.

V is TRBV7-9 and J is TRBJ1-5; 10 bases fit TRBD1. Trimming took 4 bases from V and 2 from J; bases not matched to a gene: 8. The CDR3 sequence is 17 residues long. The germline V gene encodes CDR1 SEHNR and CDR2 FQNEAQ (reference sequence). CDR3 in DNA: TGTGCCAGCAGCTCTGGACAGGGGGACAATCGCAATCAGCCCCAGCATTTT. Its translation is CASSSGQGDNRNQPQHF.

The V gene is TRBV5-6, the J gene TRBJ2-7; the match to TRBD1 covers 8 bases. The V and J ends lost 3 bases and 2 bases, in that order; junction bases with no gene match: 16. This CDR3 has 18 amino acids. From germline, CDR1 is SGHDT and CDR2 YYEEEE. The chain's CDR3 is CASSSAPLVTGEAYEQYF. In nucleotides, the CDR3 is TGTGCCAGCAGCTCCGCCCCCCTGGTGACAGGGGAGGCCTACGAGCAGTACTTC.

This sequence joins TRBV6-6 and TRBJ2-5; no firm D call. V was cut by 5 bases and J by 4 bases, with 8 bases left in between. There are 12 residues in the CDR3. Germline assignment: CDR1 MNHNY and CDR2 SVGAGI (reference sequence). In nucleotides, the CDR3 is TGTGCCAGCAGTCTTATCGGAGAGACCCAGTACTTC. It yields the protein CASSLIGETQYF.

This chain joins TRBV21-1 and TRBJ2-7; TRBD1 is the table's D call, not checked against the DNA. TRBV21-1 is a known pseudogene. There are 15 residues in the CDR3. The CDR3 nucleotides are TGTGCCAGCAGCGACCGGGACAGGGTAAAGAACGAGCAGTACTTC. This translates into CASSDRDRVKNEQYF.

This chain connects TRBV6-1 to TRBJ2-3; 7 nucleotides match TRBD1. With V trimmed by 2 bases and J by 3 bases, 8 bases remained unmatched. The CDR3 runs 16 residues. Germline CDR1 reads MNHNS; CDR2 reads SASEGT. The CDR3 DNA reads TGTGCCAGCAGTGAATCCAGGGGGATCGGGACAGATACGCAGTATTTT. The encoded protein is CASSESRGIGTDTQYF.

The CDR3 nucleotides are TGTGCCAGCAGTGAATGGGGGACACCGGGTGTCGATGAAAAACTGTTTTTT. It specifies CASSEWGTPGVDEKLFF. The V gene is TRBV25-1, the J gene TRBJ1-4; D may be TRBD1 (6 bases). Trimming took 1 base from V and 6 from J, leaving 18 bases between them. From germline, CDR1 is MGHDK and CDR2 SYGVNS. The length of the CDR3 is 17 residues. Based on the CDR3 plus reference TRBV25-1 and TRBJ1-4, the full variable domain is EADIYQTPRYLVIGTGKKITLECSQTMGHDKMYWYQQDPGMELHLIHYSYGVNSTEKGDLSSESTVSRIRTEHFPLTLESARPSHTSQYLCASSEWGTPGVDEKLFFGSGTQLSVL.

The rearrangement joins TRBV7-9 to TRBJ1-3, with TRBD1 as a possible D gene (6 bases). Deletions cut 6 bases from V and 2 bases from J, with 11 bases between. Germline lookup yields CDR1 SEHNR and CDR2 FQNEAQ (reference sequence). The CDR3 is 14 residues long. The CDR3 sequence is CASRGGGTGNTIYF. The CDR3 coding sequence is TGTGCCAGCAGAGGGGGGGGAACTGGAAACACCATATATTTT.

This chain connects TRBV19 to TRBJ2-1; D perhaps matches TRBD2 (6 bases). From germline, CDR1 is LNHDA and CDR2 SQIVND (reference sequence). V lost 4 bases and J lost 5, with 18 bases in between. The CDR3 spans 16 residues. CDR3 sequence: CASSTRTLREDNEQFF. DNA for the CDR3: TGTGCCAGTAGTACTCGGACACTCAGGGAGGACAATGAGCAGTTCTTC.

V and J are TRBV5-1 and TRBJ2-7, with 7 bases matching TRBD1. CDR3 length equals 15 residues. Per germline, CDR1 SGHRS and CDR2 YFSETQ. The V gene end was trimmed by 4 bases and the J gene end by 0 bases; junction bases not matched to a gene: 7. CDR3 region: CASSAYRDSSYEQYF. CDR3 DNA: TGCGCCAGCAGCGCCTACCGGGACAGCTCCTACGAGCAGTACTTC.

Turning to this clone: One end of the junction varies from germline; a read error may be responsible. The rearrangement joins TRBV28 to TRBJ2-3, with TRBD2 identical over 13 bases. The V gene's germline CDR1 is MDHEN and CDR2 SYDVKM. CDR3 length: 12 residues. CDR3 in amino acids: CASSARGLAGNF. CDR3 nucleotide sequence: TGTGCCAGCAGCGCGAGGGGACTAGCGGGGAATTTT.

CDR3 in amino acids: CANTATGTYNEQFF. The CDR3 DNA follows: TGTGCCAACACCGCGACAGGAACCTACAATGAGCAGTTCTTC. The genes are TRBV7-9 and TRBJ2-1, with D perhaps TRBD1 (6 bases). CDR1 and CDR2 from the germline V gene are SEHNR and FQNEAQ (reference sequence). The CDR3 runs 14 residues. V shed 10 bases and J shed 2 bases, with 15 bases lying between them.

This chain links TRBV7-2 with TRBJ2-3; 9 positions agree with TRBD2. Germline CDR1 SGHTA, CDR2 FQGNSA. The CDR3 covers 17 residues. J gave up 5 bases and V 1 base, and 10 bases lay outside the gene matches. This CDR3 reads CASSLGSLAGAGDTQYF. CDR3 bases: TGTGCCAGCAGCTTAGGAAGTTTAGCGGGAGCTGGAGATACGCAGTATTTT.

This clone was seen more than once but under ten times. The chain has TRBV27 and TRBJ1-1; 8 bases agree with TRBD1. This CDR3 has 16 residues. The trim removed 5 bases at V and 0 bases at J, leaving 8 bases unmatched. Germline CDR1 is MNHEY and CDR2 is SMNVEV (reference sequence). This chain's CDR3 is CASSLGQAGVNTEAFF. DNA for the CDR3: TGTGCCAGCAGTCTGGGACAGGCAGGGGTGAACACTGAAGCTTTCTTT.